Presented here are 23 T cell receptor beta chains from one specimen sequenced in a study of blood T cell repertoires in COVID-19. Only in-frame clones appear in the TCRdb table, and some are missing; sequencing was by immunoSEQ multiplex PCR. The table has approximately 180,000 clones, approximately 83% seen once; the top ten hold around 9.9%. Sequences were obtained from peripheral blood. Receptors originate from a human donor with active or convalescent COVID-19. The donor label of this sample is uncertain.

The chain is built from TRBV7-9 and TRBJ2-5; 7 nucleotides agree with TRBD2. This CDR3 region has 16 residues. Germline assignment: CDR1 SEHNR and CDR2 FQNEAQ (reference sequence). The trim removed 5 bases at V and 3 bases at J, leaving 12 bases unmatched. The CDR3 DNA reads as TGTGCCAGCAGCCGACTAGCTTGGGGTTTGGAAGAGACCCAGTACTTC. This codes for CASSRLAWGLEETQYF.

The CDR3 is CASRPRTGYNSPLHF. In DNA, the CDR3 is TGTGCCAGCAGGCCACGGACAGGCTATAATTCACCCCTCCACTTT. J is TRBJ1-6 and V is TRBV28, with 7 positions matching TRBD1. V shed 6 bases and J 3 bases; nucleotides not matched to a gene: 5. Germline CDR1 reads MDHEN; CDR2 reads SYDVKM. The CDR3 spans 15 residues.

The CDR3 spells CASSQGGSTEAFF. The DNA for the CDR3 is TGTGCCAGCAGCCAAGGGGGAAGCACTGAAGCTTTCTTT. J is TRBJ1-1 and V is TRBV9; perhaps TRBD1 as D (6 bases). The CDR3 runs to 13 residues. The germline CDR1 and CDR2 sequences are SGDLS and YYNGEE. V was pared by 4 bases and J by 4 bases, with 11 bases between.

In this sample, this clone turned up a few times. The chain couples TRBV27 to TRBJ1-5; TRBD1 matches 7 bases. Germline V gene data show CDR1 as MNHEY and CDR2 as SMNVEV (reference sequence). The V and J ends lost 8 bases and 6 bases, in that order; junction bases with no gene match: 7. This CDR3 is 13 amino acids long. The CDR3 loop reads CASAEGAGQPQHF. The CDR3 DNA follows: TGTGCCAGCGCGGAGGGGGCGGGTCAGCCCCAGCATTTT.

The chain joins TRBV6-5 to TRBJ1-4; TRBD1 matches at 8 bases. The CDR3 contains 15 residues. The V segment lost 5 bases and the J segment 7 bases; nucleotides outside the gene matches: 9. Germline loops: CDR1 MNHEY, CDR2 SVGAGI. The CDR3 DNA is TGTGCCAGCAGTCCAGGACAGGGAGGATCTGAAAAACTGTTTTTT. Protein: CASSPGQGGSEKLFF.

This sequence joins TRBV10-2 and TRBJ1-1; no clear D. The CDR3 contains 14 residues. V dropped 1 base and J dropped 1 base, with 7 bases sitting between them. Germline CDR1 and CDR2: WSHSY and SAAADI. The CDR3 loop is CASSEFAANTEAFF. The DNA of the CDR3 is TGCGCCAGCAGTGAGTTTGCGGCGAACACTGAAGCTTTCTTT.

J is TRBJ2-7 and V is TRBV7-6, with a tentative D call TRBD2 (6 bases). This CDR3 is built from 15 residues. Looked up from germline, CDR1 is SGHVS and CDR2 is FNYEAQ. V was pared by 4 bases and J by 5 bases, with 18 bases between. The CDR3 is CASSSSQEGIHEQYF. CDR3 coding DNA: TGTGCCAGCAGCTCATCTCAGGAGGGTATCCACGAGCAGTACTTC. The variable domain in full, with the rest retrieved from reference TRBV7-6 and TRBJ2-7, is GAGVSQSPRYKVTKRGQDVALRCDPISGHVSLYWYRQALGQGPEFLTYFNYEAQQDKSGLPNDRFSAERPEGSISTLTIQRTEQRDSAMYRCASSSSQEGIHEQYFGPGTRLTVT.

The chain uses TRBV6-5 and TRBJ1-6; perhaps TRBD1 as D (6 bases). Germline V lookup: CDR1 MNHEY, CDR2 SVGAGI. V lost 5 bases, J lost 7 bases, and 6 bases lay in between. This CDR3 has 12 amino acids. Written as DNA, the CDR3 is TGTGCCAGCAGTCAGGGGAATTCACCCCTCCACTTT. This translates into CASSQGNSPLHF.

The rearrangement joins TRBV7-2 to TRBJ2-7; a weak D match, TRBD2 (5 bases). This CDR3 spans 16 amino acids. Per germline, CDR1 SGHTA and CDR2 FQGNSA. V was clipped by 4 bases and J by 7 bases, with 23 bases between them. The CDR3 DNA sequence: TGTGCCAGCAGCTCCGGCGACTACGTTTCACCTGGGGAGCAGTACTTC. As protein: CASSSGDYVSPGEQYF.

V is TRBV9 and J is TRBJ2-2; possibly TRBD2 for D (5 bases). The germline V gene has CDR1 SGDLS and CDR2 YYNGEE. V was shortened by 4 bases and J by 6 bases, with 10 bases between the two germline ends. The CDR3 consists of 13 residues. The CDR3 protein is CASSPPGAGELFF. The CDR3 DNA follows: TGTGCCAGCAGCCCTCCCGGGGCCGGGGAGCTGTTTTTT.

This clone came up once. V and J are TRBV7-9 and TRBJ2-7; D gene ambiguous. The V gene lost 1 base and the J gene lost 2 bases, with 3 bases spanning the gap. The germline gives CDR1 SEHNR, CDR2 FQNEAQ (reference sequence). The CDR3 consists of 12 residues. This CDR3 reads CASSLVAYEQYF. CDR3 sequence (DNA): TGTGCCAGCAGCTTAGTAGCCTACGAGCAGTACTTC. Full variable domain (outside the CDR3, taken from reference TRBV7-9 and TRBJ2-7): DTGVSQNPRHKITKRGQNVTFRCDPISEHNRLYWYRQTLGQGPEFLTYFQNEAQLEKSRLLSDRFSAERPKGSFSTLEIQRTEQGDSAMYLCASSLVAYEQYFGPGTRLTVT.

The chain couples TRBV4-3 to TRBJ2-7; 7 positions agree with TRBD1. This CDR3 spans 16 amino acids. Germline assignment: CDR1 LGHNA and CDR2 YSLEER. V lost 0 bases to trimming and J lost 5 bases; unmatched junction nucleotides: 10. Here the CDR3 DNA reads TGCGCCAGCAGCCAAGATCTTTCACAGGGGAACGACGAGCAGTACTTC. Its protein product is CASSQDLSQGNDEQYF.

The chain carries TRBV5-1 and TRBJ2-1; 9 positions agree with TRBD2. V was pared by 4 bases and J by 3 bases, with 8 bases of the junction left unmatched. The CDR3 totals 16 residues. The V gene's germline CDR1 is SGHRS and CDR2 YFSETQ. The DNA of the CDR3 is TGCGCCAGCAGCGCAAAGCCTAGCGGGAACTACAATGAGCAGTTCTTC. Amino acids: CASSAKPSGNYNEQFF.

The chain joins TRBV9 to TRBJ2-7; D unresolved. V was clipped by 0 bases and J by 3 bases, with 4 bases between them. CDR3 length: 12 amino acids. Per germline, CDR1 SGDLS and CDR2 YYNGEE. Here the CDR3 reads CASSVVRYEQYF. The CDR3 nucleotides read TGTGCCAGCAGCGTAGTTCGCTACGAGCAGTACTTC.

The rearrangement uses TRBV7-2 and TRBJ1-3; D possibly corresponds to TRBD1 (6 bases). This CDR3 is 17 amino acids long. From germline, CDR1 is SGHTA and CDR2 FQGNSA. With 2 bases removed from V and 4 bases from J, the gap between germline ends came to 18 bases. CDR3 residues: CASSLFVGAWGGNTIYF. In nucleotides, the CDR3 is TGTGCCAGCAGCTTATTTGTGGGGGCATGGGGAGGAAACACCATATATTTT.

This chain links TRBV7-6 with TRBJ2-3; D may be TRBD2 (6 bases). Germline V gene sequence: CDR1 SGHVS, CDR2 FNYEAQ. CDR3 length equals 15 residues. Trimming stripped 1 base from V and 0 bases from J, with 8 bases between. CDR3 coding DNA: TGTGCCAGCAGCTTAGTGGCGGGAAGCACAGATACGCAGTATTTT. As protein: CASSLVAGSTDTQYF.

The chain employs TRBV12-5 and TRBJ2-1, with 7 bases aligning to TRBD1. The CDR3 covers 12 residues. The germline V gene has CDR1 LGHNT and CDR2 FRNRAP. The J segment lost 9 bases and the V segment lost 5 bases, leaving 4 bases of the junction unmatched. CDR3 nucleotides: TGTGCTAGTGGTAGACAGGGTTCTGAGCAGTTCTTC. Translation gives CASGRQGSEQFF.

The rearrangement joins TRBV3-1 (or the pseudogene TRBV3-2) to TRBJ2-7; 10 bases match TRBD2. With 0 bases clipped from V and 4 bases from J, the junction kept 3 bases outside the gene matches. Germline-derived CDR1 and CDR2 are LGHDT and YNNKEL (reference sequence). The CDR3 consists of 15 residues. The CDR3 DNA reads TGTGCCAGCAGCCAAGAAACTAGCGGGAATTACGAGCAGTACTTC. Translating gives CASSQETSGNYEQYF.

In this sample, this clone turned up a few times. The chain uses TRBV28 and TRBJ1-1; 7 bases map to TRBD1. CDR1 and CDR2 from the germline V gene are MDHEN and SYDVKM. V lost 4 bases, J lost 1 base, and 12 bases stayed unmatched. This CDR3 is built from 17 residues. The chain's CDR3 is CASSYPRQGRRNTEAFF. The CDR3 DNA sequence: TGTGCCAGCAGTTATCCGCGACAGGGTCGGAGGAACACTGAAGCTTTCTTT.

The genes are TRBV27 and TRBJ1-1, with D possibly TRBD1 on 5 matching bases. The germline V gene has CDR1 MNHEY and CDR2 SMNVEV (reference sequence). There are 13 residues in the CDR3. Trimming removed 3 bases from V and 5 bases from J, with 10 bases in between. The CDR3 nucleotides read TGTGCCAGCAGTTTTTCCGGGGGTACTGAAGCTTTCTTT. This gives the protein CASSFSGGTEAFF.

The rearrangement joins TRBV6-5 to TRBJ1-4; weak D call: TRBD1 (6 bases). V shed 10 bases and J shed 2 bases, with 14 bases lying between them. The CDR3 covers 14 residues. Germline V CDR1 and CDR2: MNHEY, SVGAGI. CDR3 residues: CATLRGSTNEKLFF. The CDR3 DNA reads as TGTGCCACCTTAAGGGGGTCTACTAATGAAAAACTGTTTTTT.

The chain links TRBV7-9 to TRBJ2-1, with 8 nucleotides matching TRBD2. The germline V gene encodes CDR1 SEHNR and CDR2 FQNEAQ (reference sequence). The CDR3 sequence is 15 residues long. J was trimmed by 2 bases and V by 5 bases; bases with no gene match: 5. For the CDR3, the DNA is TGTGCCAGCAGCCACCCCGGGGGGGCCTACAATGAGCAGTTCTTC. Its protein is CASSHPGGAYNEQFF. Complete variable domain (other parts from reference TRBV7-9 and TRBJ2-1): DTGVSQNPRHKITKRGQNVTFRCDPISEHNRLYWYRQTLGQGPEFLTYFQNEAQLEKSRLLSDRFSAERPKGSFSTLEIQRTEQGDSAMYLCASSHPGGAYNEQFFGPGTRLTVL.

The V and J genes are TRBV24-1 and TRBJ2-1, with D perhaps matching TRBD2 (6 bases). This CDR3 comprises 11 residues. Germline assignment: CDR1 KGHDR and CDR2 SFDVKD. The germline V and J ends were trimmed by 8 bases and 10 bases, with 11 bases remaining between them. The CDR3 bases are TGTGCCACCATGAGCGGGTGGGAGCAGTTCTTC. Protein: CATMSGWEQFF.